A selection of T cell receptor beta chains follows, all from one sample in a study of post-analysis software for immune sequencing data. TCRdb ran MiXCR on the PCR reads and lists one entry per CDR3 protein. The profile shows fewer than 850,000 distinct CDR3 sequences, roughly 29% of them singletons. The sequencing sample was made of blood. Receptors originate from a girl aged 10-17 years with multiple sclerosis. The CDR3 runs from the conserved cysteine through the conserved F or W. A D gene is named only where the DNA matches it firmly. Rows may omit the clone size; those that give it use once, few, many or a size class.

CDR3: CASIRTGGYEQYF; DNA: TGTGCCAGCATCAGGACAGGGGGCTACGAGCAGTACTTC; J: TRBJ2-7; D: TRBD1; size: NA; V: TRBV5-6
CDR3: CSVEGTSGKFETQYF; DNA: TGCAGCGTTGAAGGGACTAGCGGGAAGTTCGAGACCCAGTACTTC; J: TRBJ2-5; D: TRBD2; size: many; V: TRBV29-1
CDR3: CASSPRTGTDYGYTF; DNA: TGTGCCAGCTCACCCCGGACAGGGACTGACTATGGCTACACCTTC; J: TRBJ1-2; D: TRBD1; size: NA; V: TRBV18
CDR3: CASSPDGVPTSTDTQYF; DNA: TGCGCCAGCAGCCCCGATGGGGTGCCTACTAGCACAGATACGCAGTATTTT; J: TRBJ2-3; D: NA; size: few; V: TRBV5-1
CDR3: CSAGQGALEQYF; DNA: TGCAGCGCCGGACAGGGGGCGCTCGAGCAGTACTTC; J: TRBJ2-7; D: TRBD1; size: NA; V: TRBV29-1
CDR3: CSAGEGRDEQYF; DNA: TGCAGTGCTGGGGAAGGACGGGACGAGCAGTACTTC; J: TRBJ2-7; D: NA; size: few; V: TRBV20-1
CDR3: CASSLWGQGDMQYF; DNA: TGTGCCAGCAGTTTATGGGGACAGGGGGATATGCAGTATTTT; J: TRBJ2-3; D: TRBD1; size: NA; V: TRBV28
CDR3: CASRRTVANEKLFF; DNA: TGTGCCAGCAGGCGGACAGTAGCCAATGAAAAACTGTTTTTT; J: TRBJ1-4; D: NA; size: few; V: TRBV6-5
CDR3: CSAREDRNSPLHF; DNA: TGCAGTGCTAGGGAGGATCGGAATTCACCCCTCCACTTT; J: TRBJ1-6; D: NA; size: few; V: TRBV20-1
CDR3: CASSPRTSGDYGYTF; DNA: TGTGCCAGCTCACCTAGGACATCCGGGGACTATGGCTACACCTTC; J: TRBJ1-2; D: NA; size: NA; V: TRBV18
CDR3: CATSEPRTGGNNEQFF; DNA: TGTGCCACCAGTGAACCTCGGACAGGGGGTAATAATGAGCAGTTCTTC; J: TRBJ2-1; D: TRBD1; size: NA; V: TRBV24-1
CDR3: CASSQVIWGSEQFF; DNA: TGTGCCAGCAGCCAAGTGATCTGGGGAAGTGAGCAGTTCTTC; J: TRBJ2-1; D: NA; size: NA; V: TRBV3-1
CDR3: CASRREGVNTEAFF; DNA: TGTGCCAGCAGACGGGAGGGGGTTAACACTGAAGCTTTCTTT; J: TRBJ1-1; D: NA; size: NA; V: TRBV6-6
CDR3: CASSFGGEQFF; DNA: TGTGCCAGCAGCTTTGGTGGTGAGCAGTTCTTC; J: TRBJ2-1; D: NA; size: many; V: TRBV7-9
CDR3: CASSTGLTPRKYF; DNA: TGTGCCAGCAGCACGGGATTAACGCCCCGAAAGTACTTC; J: TRBJ2-7; D: NA; size: many; V: TRBV6-5
CDR3: CASSPQGARGYGYTF; DNA: TGTGCCAGCAGTCCCCAGGGGGCGCGAGGCTATGGCTACACCTTC; J: TRBJ1-2; D: TRBD1; size: few; V: TRBV13
CDR3: CASSPGKGQETQYF; DNA: TGCGCCAGCAGCCCGGGTAAAGGGCAAGAGACCCAGTACTTC; J: TRBJ2-5; D: NA; size: many; V: TRBV5-1
CDR3: CASRREDRSYEQYF; DNA: TGTGCCAGCAGACGGGAAGACAGGTCGTACGAGCAGTACTTC; J: TRBJ2-7; D: NA; size: few; V: TRBV12-3/TRBV12-4
CDR3: CASSLGRIKETQYF; DNA: TGTGCCAGCAGTCTGGGGCGCATTAAAGAGACCCAGTACTTC; J: TRBJ2-5; D: NA; size: few; V: TRBV12-3/TRBV12-4
CDR3: CASSRARTQYF; DNA: TGTGCCAGCAGTCGGGCGAGGACCCAGTACTTC; J: TRBJ2-5; D: NA; size: many; V: TRBV6-6
CDR3: CASSQARFYGYTF; DNA: TGCGCCAGCAGCCAAGCCAGGTTCTATGGCTACACCTTC; J: TRBJ1-2; D: NA; size: few; V: TRBV4-1
CDR3: CSARTPGIYGYTF; DNA: TGCAGTGCTAGGACACCGGGTATCTATGGCTACACCTTC; J: TRBJ1-2; D: NA; size: NA; V: TRBV20-1
CDR3: CSSSSRTLNNEQFF; DNA: TGTTCCAGCAGCTCGCGGACCCTTAACAATGAGCAGTTCTTC; J: TRBJ2-1; D: NA; size: NA; V: TRBV7-9
CDR3: CATSGGGAGSPLHF; DNA: TGTGCCACCAGCGGCGGAGGGGCAGGATCACCCCTCCACTTT; J: TRBJ1-6; D: NA; size: NA; V: TRBV15
CDR3: CASSQPGRETQYF; DNA: TGTGCCAGCAGCCAACCAGGCCGAGAGACCCAGTACTTC; J: TRBJ2-5; D: NA; size: few; V: TRBV7-9
CDR3: CASSQERGAGVSDTQYF; DNA: TGTGCCAGCAGCCAAGAAAGGGGTGCGGGGGTGTCAGATACGCAGTATTTT; J: TRBJ2-3; D: TRBD2; size: NA; V: TRBV4-2
CDR3: CASSQEGSGRAEQFF; DNA: TGCGCCAGCAGCCAAGAAGGTAGCGGGAGAGCTGAGCAGTTCTTC; J: TRBJ2-1; D: TRBD2; size: few; V: TRBV4-3
CDR3: CASSTTQGIYGYTF; DNA: TGTGCCAGCAGCACTACCCAGGGGATCTACGGCTACACCTTC; J: TRBJ1-2; D: NA; size: NA; V: TRBV21-1
CDR3: CASSYLPALLGEQYF; DNA: TGTGCCAGCAGTTACCTCCCCGCTTTGCTAGGCGAGCAGTACTTC; J: TRBJ2-7; D: NA; size: once; V: TRBV6-5
CDR3: CASSLAGLGTEAFF; DNA: TGCGCCAGCAGCCTCGCCGGACTGGGCACTGAAGCTTTCTTT; J: TRBJ1-1; D: NA; size: NA; V: TRBV5-1
CDR3: CSVRTSGRAGYEQYF; DNA: TGCAGCGTGAGGACTAGCGGGAGGGCCGGGTACGAGCAGTACTTC; J: TRBJ2-7; D: TRBD2; size: few; V: TRBV29-1
CDR3: CASSLTGTGRYEQYF; DNA: TGTGCCAGCAGCTTAACCGGGACAGGGCGCTACGAGCAGTACTTC; J: TRBJ2-7; D: TRBD1; size: few; V: TRBV6-2/TRBV6-3
CDR3: CSAREFGYEQYF; DNA: TGCAGCGCCCGGGAGTTCGGCTACGAGCAGTACTTC; J: TRBJ2-7; D: NA; size: NA; V: TRBV20-1
CDR3: CASSPAGEGEAQYF; DNA: TGCGCCAGCAGCCCAGCGGGGGAGGGAGAGGCCCAGTACTTC; J: TRBJ2-5; D: TRBD2; size: NA; V: TRBV5-1
CDR3: CASSGHPGEKLFF; DNA: TGTGCCAGCAGCGGGCACCCAGGGGAAAAACTGTTTTTT; J: TRBJ1-4; D: NA; size: NA; V: TRBV5-5
CDR3: CASSLHSSYNEQFF; DNA: TGTGCCAGCAGTCTACATAGCTCCTACAATGAGCAGTTCTTC; J: TRBJ2-1; D: NA; size: few; V: TRBV11-2
CDR3: CASTGGGLGGKNIQYF; DNA: TGTGCCAGCACCGGAGGGGGCCTTGGGGGCAAAAACATTCAGTACTTC; J: TRBJ2-4; D: NA; size: many; V: TRBV28
CDR3: CSARQSGGEEQYF; DNA: TGCAGTGCTAGACAGTCTGGGGGGGAAGAGCAGTACTTC; J: TRBJ2-5; D: TRBD2; size: few; V: TRBV20-1
CDR3: CSVNRDSIADTQYF; DNA: TGCAGCGTTAACCGGGACAGCATCGCAGATACGCAGTATTTT; J: TRBJ2-3; D: TRBD1; size: many; V: TRBV29-1
CDR3: CASNLWGQGDGYTF; DNA: TGTGCCAGCAACTTATGGGGACAGGGGGATGGCTACACCTTC; J: TRBJ1-2; D: TRBD1; size: NA; V: TRBV7-2
CDR3: CASSPGDGEAFF; DNA: TGTGCCAGCTCGCCGGGGGACGGTGAAGCTTTCTTT; J: TRBJ1-1; D: NA; size: NA; V: TRBV18
CDR3: CSVKRDSGTDTQYF; DNA: TGCAGCGTCAAACGGGACAGTGGCACAGATACGCAGTATTTT; J: TRBJ2-3; D: TRBD1; size: NA; V: TRBV29-1
CDR3: CASSRELAGVETQYF; DNA: TGTGCCAGCAGCAGAGAACTAGCGGGGGTTGAGACCCAGTACTTC; J: TRBJ2-5; D: TRBD2; size: NA; V: TRBV7-2
CDR3: CASSSSTRGQNEQFF; DNA: TGTGCCAGCAGCTCATCTACGCGGGGTCAAAATGAGCAGTTCTTC; J: TRBJ2-1; D: NA; size: NA; V: TRBV5-5
CDR3: CASSLNRGSGNIQYF; DNA: TGTGCCAGCAGCTTAAATCGCGGGAGTGGAAACATTCAGTACTTC; J: TRBJ2-4; D: TRBD2; size: few; V: TRBV7-2
CDR3: CASSFGGAPYEQYF; DNA: TGTGCCAGCAGCTTCGGCGGGGCCCCCTACGAGCAGTACTTC; J: TRBJ2-7; D: NA; size: NA; V: TRBV7-2
CDR3: CASGLGLAGEETQYF; DNA: TGTGCCAGCGGTTTGGGACTAGCGGGGGAGGAGACCCAGTACTTC; J: TRBJ2-5; D: TRBD2; size: NA; V: TRBV12-3/TRBV12-4
CDR3: CASSPQDGVTEAFF; DNA: TGTGCCAGCAGCCCACAGGACGGGGTCACTGAAGCTTTCTTT; J: TRBJ1-1; D: NA; size: NA; V: TRBV28